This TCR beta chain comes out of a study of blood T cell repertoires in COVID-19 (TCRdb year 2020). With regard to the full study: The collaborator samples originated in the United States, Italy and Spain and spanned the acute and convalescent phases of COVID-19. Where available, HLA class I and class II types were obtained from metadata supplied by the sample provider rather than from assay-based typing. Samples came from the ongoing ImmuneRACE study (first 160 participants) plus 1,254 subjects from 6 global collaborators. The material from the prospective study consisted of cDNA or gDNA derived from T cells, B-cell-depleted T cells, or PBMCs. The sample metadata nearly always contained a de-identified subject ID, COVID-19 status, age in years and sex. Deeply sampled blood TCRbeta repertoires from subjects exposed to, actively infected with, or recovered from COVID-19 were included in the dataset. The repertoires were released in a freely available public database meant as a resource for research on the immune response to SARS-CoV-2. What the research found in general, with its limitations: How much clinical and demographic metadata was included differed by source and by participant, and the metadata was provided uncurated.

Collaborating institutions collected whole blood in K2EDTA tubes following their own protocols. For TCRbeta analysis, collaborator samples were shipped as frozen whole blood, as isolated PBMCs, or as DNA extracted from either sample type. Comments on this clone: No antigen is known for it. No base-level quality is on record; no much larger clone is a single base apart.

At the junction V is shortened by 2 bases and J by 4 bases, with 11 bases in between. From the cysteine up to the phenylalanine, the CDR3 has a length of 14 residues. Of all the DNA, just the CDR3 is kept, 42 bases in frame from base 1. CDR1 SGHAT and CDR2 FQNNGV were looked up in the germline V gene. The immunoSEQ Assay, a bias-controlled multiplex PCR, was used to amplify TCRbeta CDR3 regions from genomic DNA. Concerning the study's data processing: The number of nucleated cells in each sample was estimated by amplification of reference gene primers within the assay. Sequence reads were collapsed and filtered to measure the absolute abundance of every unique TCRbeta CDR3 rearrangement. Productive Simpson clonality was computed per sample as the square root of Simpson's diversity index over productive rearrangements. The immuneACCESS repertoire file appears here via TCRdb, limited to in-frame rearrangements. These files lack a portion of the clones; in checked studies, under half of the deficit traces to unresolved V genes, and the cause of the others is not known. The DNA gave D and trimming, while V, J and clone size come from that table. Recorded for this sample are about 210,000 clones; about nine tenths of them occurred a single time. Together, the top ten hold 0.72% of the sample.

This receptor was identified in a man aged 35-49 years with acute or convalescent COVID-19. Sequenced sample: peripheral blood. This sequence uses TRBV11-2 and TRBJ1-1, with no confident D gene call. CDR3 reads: CASSLTPLATEAFF. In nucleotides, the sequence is TGTGCCAGCAGCTTAACCCCACTTGCCACTGAAGCTTTCTTT.